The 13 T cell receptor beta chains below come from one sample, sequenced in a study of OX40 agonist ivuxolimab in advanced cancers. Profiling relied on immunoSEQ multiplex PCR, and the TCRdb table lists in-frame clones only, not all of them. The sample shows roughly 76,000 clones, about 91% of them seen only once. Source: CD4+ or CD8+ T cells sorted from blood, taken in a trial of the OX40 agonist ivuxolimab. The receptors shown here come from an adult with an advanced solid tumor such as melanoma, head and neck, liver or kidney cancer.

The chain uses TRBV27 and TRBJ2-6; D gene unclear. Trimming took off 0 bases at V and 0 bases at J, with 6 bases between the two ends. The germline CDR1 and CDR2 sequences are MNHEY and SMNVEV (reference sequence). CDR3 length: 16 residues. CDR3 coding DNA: TGTGCCAGCAGTTTATCAGGTAGCTCTGGGGCCAACGTCCTGACTTTC. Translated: CASSLSGSSGANVLTF.

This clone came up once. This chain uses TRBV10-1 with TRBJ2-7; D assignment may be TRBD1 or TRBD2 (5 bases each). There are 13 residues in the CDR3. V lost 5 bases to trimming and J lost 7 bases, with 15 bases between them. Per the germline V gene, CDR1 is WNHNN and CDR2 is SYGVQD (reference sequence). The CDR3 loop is CASSLGPLREQYF. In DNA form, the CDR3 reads TGCGCCAGCAGTCTGGGACCCCTGAGAGAGCAGTACTTC.

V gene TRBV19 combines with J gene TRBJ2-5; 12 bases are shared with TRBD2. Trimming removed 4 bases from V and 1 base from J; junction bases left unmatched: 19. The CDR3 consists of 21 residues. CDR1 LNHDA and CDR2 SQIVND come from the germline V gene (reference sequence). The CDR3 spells CASSNDRGMVPGLAGQETQYF. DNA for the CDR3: TGTGCCAGTAGTAACGACAGGGGAATGGTTCCGGGACTAGCGGGCCAAGAGACCCAGTACTTC.

The CDR3 here is CASSPSGLASSYEQYF. The CDR3 DNA sequence: TGTGCCAGCTCACCTTCCGGACTAGCGAGCTCCTACGAGCAGTACTTC. The chain couples TRBV18 to TRBJ2-7; 9 bases are shared with TRBD2. V lost 3 bases to trimming and J lost 0 bases; unmatched junction nucleotides: 6. The germline CDR1 and CDR2 sequences are KGHSH and LQKENI. CDR3 length: 16 amino acids.

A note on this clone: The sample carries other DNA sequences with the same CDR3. The CDR3 DNA is TGTGCCAGCAGCCTGGGGCGTCGGACAGCCTACGAGCAGTACTTC. Protein sequence: CASSLGRRTAYEQYF. The chain is built from TRBV5-6 and TRBJ2-7; the D gene is possibly TRBD1 (6 bases). Germline V gene lookup returns CDR1 SGHDT and CDR2 YYEEEE. The CDR3 extends over 15 amino acids. Trimming took 4 bases from V and 2 from J, leaving 16 bases between them.

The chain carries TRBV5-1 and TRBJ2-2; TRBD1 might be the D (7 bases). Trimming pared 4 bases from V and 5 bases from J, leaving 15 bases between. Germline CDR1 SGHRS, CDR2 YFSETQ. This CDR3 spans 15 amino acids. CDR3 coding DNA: TGCGCCAGCAGCATAAACAGGGGAGGAACCGGGGAGCTGTTTTTT. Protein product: CASSINRGGTGELFF.

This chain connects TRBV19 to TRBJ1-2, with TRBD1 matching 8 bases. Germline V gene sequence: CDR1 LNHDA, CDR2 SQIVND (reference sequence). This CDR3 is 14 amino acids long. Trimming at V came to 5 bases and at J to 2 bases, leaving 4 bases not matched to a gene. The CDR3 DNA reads TGTGCCAGTAGTTCGAGACAGGGGAACTATGGCTACACCTTC. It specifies CASSSRQGNYGYTF.

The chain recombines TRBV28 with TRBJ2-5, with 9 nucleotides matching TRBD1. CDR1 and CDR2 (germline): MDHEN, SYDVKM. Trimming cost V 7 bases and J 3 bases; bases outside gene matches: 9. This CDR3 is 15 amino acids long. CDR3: CASTGTGPLKETQYF. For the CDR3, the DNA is TGTGCCAGCACGGGGACAGGGCCCCTTAAAGAGACCCAGTACTTC.

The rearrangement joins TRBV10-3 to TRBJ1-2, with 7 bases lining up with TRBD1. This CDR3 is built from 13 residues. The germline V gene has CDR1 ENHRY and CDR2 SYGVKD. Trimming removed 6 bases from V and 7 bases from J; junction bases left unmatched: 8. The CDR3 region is CAIRADRAGGYTF. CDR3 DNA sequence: TGTGCCATCAGAGCAGACAGGGCGGGTGGCTACACCTTC.

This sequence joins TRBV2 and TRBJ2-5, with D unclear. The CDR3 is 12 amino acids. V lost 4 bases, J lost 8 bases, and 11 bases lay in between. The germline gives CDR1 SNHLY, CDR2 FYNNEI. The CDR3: CASSVVDLTQYF. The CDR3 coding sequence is TGTGCCAGCAGTGTGGTAGATTTAACCCAGTACTTC.

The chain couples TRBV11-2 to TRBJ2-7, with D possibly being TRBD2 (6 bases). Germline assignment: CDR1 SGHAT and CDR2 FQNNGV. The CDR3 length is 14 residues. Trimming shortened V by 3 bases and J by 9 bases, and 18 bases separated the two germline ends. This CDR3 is CASSFNRDFYGQYF. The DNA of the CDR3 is TGTGCCAGCAGCTTCAACCGGGACTTCTATGGGCAGTACTTC. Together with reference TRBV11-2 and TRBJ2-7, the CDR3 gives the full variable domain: EAGVAQSPRYKIIEKRQSVAFWCNPISGHATLYWYQQILGQGPKLLIQFQNNGVVDDSQLPKDRFSAERLKGVDSTLKIQPAKLEDSAVYLCASSFNRDFYGQYFGPGTRLTVT.

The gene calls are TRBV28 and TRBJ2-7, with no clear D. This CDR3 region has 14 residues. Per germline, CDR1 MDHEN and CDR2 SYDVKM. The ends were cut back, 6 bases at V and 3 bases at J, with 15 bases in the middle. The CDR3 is CASSEMGGGYEQYF. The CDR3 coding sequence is TGTGCCAGCAGCGAGATGGGTGGTGGCTACGAGCAGTACTTC.

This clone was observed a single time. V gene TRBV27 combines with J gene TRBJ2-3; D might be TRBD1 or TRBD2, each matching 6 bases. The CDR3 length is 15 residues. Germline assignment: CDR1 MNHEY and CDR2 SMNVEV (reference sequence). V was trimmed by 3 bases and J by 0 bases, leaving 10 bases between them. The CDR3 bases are TGTGCCAGCAGTTTGTGGGGGGCTAGCACAGATACGCAGTATTTT. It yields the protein CASSLWGASTDTQYF.